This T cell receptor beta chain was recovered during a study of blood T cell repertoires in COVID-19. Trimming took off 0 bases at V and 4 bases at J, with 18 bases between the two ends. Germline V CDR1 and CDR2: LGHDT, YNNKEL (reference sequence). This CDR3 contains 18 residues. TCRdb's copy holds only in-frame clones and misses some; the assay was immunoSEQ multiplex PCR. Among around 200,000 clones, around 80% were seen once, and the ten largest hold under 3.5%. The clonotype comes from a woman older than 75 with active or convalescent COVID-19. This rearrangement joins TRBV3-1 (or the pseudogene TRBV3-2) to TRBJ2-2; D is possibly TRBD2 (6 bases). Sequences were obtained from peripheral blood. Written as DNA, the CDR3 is TGTGCCAGCAGCCAAGATCCCTCTGGAGGGGTTCGCACCGGGGAGCTGTTTTTT. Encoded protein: CASSQDPSGGVRTGELFF.